These 18 T cell receptor beta chains came from one sample sequenced in a study of CD8+CD57+ T cells in acquired aplastic anemia. According to the study, genomic DNA was the template for TCR beta VDJ and CDR3 profiling. TCRdb ran MiXCR on the reads and lists one entry per CDR3 protein. The sample holds some 130,000 distinct CDR3 sequences, about half seen once. Material for sequencing was sorted CD4+, CD8+, or CD8+CD57+ T cells (not recorded which) from PBMCs. The origin of the receptors is a human donor in good health, serving as a control.

The sample holds a few counts of this clonotype. V is TRBV7-8 and J is TRBJ2-3; 9 positions match TRBD1. Germline-derived CDR1 and CDR2 are SGHVS and FQNEAQ. The CDR3 has 15 residues. The J segment lost 3 bases and the V segment lost 4 bases, leaving 5 bases of the junction unmatched. The CDR3 DNA follows: TGTGCCAGCAGCTCGCCGACAGGGGGAACAGATACGCAGTATTTT. Amino acids: CASSSPTGGTDTQYF.

Many counts were recorded for this clonotype. This chain joins TRBV4-1 and TRBJ1-2; D uncertain. Trimming took 1 base from V and 0 from J, leaving 9 bases between them. The CDR3 is 15 amino acids. Looked up from germline, CDR1 is MGHRA and CDR2 is YSYEKL. For the CDR3, the DNA is TGCGCCAGCAGCCAAGGTGGCAGATCTAACTATGGCTACACCTTC. Amino acids: CASSQGGRSNYGYTF.

The rearrangement uses TRBV25-1 and TRBJ2-2; D gene unclear. Germline V CDR1 and CDR2: MGHDK, SYGVNS. The length of the CDR3 is 14 residues. Trimming left V 3 bases short and J 2 bases short, with 7 bases between. The CDR3 sequence: CASSELQNTGELFF. CDR3 sequence (DNA): TGTGCCAGCAGTGAGCTACAAAACACCGGGGAGCTGTTTTTT.

This clonotype was recorded once. This may come from a read error, since a much larger clone is one base off. V and J are TRBV24-1 and TRBJ1-2; TRBD1 might be the D (5 bases). The CDR3 consists of 13 residues. V was trimmed by 7 bases and J by 5 bases, leaving 13 bases between them. The V gene's germline CDR1 is KGHDR and CDR2 SFDVKD. DNA of the CDR3: TGTGCCACCAGGCTTAATGGGGGATATGGCTACACCTTC. Its translation: CATRLNGGYGYTF.

This clonotype has just a few counts. Here the CDR3 DNA reads TGCAGCGTTGACCGGGGGGAAGAGCAGTTCTTC. It specifies CSVDRGEEQFF. The chain employs TRBV29-1 and TRBJ2-1; 7 positions match TRBD2. This CDR3 region has 11 residues. V lost 3 bases and J lost 10; bases outside the gene matches: 3. Germline assignment: CDR1 SQVTM and CDR2 ANQGSEA.

The chain uses TRBV7-2 and TRBJ1-1, with D maybe TRBD1 (5 bases). The V and J ends lost 5 bases and 4 bases respectively, with 17 bases between them. The CDR3 is 15 residues long. Germline assignment: CDR1 SGHTA and CDR2 FQGNSA. The CDR3 here is CASSLVGRGVTEAFF. Written as DNA, the CDR3 is TGTGCCAGCAGCCTAGTTGGACGGGGCGTCACTGAAGCTTTCTTT.

The table lists this clonotype with many counts. The chain couples TRBV3-1 to TRBJ1-3; the D is unclear. This CDR3 spans 14 amino acids. Germline CDR1 LGHDT, CDR2 YNNKEL (reference sequence). The V gene lost 4 bases and the J gene lost 2 bases, with 9 bases spanning the gap. CDR3 sequence reads: CASSPQRPGNTIYF. As DNA, the CDR3 is TGTGCCAGCAGCCCCCAGAGGCCTGGAAACACCATATATTTT.

The CDR3 DNA follows: TGTGCCAGCGATTCCGGGACCCGAAACTATGGCTACACCTTC. Amino acid sequence: CASDSGTRNYGYTF. The chain combines TRBV25-1 with TRBJ1-2, with a possible D match to TRBD1 (5 bases). The CDR3 length is 14 residues. V dropped 8 bases and J dropped 2 bases, with 15 bases sitting between them. Germline assignment: CDR1 MGHDK and CDR2 SYGVNS.

The table lists this clonotype with many counts. The V gene is TRBV30, the J gene TRBJ1-5, with TRBD1 as a possible D gene (5 bases). V was trimmed by 0 bases and J by 9 bases, leaving 12 bases between them. This CDR3 region has 13 residues. Looked up from germline, CDR1 is GTSNPN and CDR2 is SVGIG (reference sequence). CDR3 sequence: CAWSVKVQGPQHF. The DNA of the CDR3 is TGTGCCTGGAGTGTTAAGGTGCAGGGGCCCCAGCATTTT.

The V call is TRBV10-3, the J call TRBJ1-5; D is ambiguous. CDR1 and CDR2 (germline): ENHRY, SYGVKD. The CDR3 extends over 17 amino acids. V was pared by 4 bases and J by 0 bases, with 16 bases between. Here the CDR3 DNA reads TGTGCCATCAGTGCGCAAGGAACACCTTATAGCAATCAGCCCCAGCATTTT. This translates into CAISAQGTPYSNQPQHF.

The rearrangement links TRBV10-3 to TRBJ2-7; 11 bases fit TRBD1. The V segment lost 8 bases and the J segment 4 bases; nucleotides outside the gene matches: 4. CDR3 length equals 13 residues. Germline CDR1 and CDR2: ENHRY and SYGVKD. The CDR3: CAIAGTGGYEQYF. CDR3 in DNA: TGTGCCATCGCGGGGACAGGGGGATACGAGCAGTACTTC.

This clonotype was counted many times. This rearrangement joins TRBV6-5 to TRBJ2-7; D tentatively reads TRBD1 or TRBD2 (5 bases each). The CDR3 extends over 15 amino acids. Germline-derived CDR1 and CDR2 are MNHEY and SVGAGI. Trimming removed 0 bases from V and 4 bases from J, with 13 bases in between. CDR3 protein: CASSYSWGSSYEQYF. In DNA form, the CDR3 reads TGTGCCAGCAGTTACTCATGGGGGTCGAGTTACGAGCAGTACTTC.

The chain is built from TRBV19 and TRBJ2-7, with D maybe TRBD1 (6 bases). The V end lost 9 bases, the J end lost 6 bases, and 21 bases lay between the germline ends. Germline loops: CDR1 LNHDA, CDR2 SQIVND (reference sequence). There are 14 residues in the CDR3. The CDR3 here is CASSLGRGYSEQYF. DNA of the CDR3: TGTGCCAGCAGCTTGGGCAGGGGATATAGCGAGCAGTACTTC.

The gene calls are TRBV9 and TRBJ2-5; possible D gene TRBD2, 6 bases. Germline V gene sequence: CDR1 SGDLS, CDR2 YYNGEE. The CDR3 runs to 14 residues. Trimming took 2 bases from V and 4 from J, leaving 12 bases between them. For the CDR3, the DNA is TGTGCCAGCAGCGTCACTAGCCTGGGAGAGACCCAGTACTTC. This codes for CASSVTSLGETQYF.

CDR3 in amino acids: CASSLGDAYGYTF. CDR3 nucleotides: TGTGCCAGCAGCTTGGGGGATGCCTATGGCTACACCTTC. The rearrangement uses TRBV7-3 and TRBJ1-2; D perhaps matches TRBD1 (5 bases). V was cut by 3 bases and J by 4 bases, with 9 bases left in between. Germline CDR1 and CDR2: SGHTA and FQGTGA. CDR3 length: 13 residues. Together with reference TRBV7-3 and TRBJ1-2, the CDR3 gives the full variable domain: GAGVSQTPSNKVTEKGKYVELRCDPISGHTALYWYRQSLGQGPEFLIYFQGTGAADDSGLPNDRFFAVRPEGSVSTLKIQRTERGDSAVYLCASSLGDAYGYTFGSGTRLTVV.

The chain links TRBV24-1 to TRBJ2-3; 8 bases map to TRBD2. The CDR3 extends over 14 amino acids. Germline V gene lookup returns CDR1 KGHDR and CDR2 SFDVKD. The junction had 5 bases not matched to a gene; V was cut back by 9 bases and J by 1 base. The CDR3, as DNA: TGTGCCACCGCGTCGACTAGCGGCACAGATACGCAGTATTTT. It translates to CATASTSGTDTQYF.

This chain connects TRBV7-7 to TRBJ2-7; D possibly corresponds to TRBD2 (7 bases). Germline lookup yields CDR1 SSHAT and CDR2 FNYEAQ (reference sequence). V was trimmed by 5 bases and J by 3 bases, leaving 11 bases between them. This CDR3 region has 13 residues. This CDR3 is CASSRGGDYEQYF. CDR3 nucleotide sequence: TGTGCCAGCAGCCGAGGGGGGGACTACGAGCAGTACTTC.

This clonotype was picked up many times. The chain is built from TRBV9 and TRBJ1-3; no definite D call. CDR3 length: 15 residues. V gave up 0 bases and J gave up 4 bases, with 11 bases separating them. Germline assignment: CDR1 SGDLS and CDR2 YYNGEE. DNA of the CDR3: TGTGCCAGCAGCGTAGAGGCTGGGCGCGGAAACACCATATATTTT. It specifies CASSVEAGRGNTIYF.